The rows below give T cell receptor beta chains drawn from one sample of a study of shared clonotypes between healthy human individuals. Clones were sequenced by immunoSEQ multiplex PCR, and TCRdb holds only the in-frame ones, with some missing. Of about 2 million clones listed, about 95% are singletons. Sequences were obtained from naive CD8+ T cells sorted from blood. All receptors come from a man aged 18 to 35 in good health. Both conserved end residues are part of each CDR3. Fields, in order: J gene, V gene, CDR3 protein.

j_gene: TRBJ2-7
v_gene: TRBV27
CDR3aa: CASSYGTASYEQYF

j_gene: TRBJ2-1
v_gene: TRBV6-5
CDR3aa: CASSSGLASYNEQFF

j_gene: TRBJ2-5
v_gene: TRBV4-2
CDR3aa: CASSQVGVQETQYF

j_gene: TRBJ2-5
v_gene: TRBV7-6
CDR3aa: CASSFGPFQETQYF

j_gene: TRBJ2-7
v_gene: TRBV11-3
CDR3aa: CASSLGTGAGYEQYF

j_gene: TRBJ1-2
v_gene: TRBV7-8
CDR3aa: CASSSDTETYGYTF

j_gene: TRBJ2-3
v_gene: TRBV28
CDR3aa: CASSSAGTGSDTQYF

j_gene: TRBJ2-5
v_gene: TRBV27
CDR3aa: CASGTSGETQYF

j_gene: TRBJ1-4
v_gene: TRBV4-1
CDR3aa: CASRDRDIGDEKLFF

j_gene: TRBJ2-7
v_gene: TRBV11-2
CDR3aa: CASSPGAGLPYEQYF

j_gene: TRBJ1-5
v_gene: TRBV19
CDR3aa: CASSPSLGPQHF

j_gene: TRBJ2-7
v_gene: TRBV5-3
CDR3aa: CARSLRTRSYEQYF

j_gene: TRBJ2-7
v_gene: TRBV5-8
CDR3aa: CASSLVGGTYEQYF

j_gene: TRBJ1-2
v_gene: TRBV28
CDR3aa: CASRLGTGGNYGYTF

j_gene: TRBJ2-7
v_gene: TRBV4-1
CDR3aa: CASSQGLPGQGSYEQYF

j_gene: TRBJ2-6
v_gene: TRBV5-4
CDR3aa: CASSLDLTYSGANVLTF

j_gene: TRBJ2-7
v_gene: TRBV4-1
CDR3aa: CASSQDRGSRYEQYF

j_gene: TRBJ2-3
v_gene: TRBV4-1
CDR3aa: CASSPPGLAGTDTQYF

j_gene: TRBJ1-5
v_gene: TRBV6-5
CDR3aa: CASSYVQGNQPQHF

j_gene: TRBJ1-5
v_gene: TRBV27
CDR3aa: CASSLGTGNQPQHF

j_gene: TRBJ1-1
v_gene: TRBV30
CDR3aa: CAWSVSEVSEAFF

j_gene: TRBJ2-7
v_gene: TRBV27
CDR3aa: CASRTTSGGARYEQYF

j_gene: TRBJ1-1
v_gene: TRBV15
CDR3aa: CATGGTANTEAFF

j_gene: TRBJ1-1
v_gene: TRBV4-1
CDR3aa: CASSPRGSGATEAFF

j_gene: TRBJ2-5
v_gene: TRBV6-5
CDR3aa: CASSYLAGGQETQYF

j_gene: TRBJ2-1
v_gene: TRBV27
CDR3aa: CASNTGTSVNEQFF

j_gene: TRBJ1-2
v_gene: TRBV4-1
CDR3aa: CASSPYQGGGYGYTF

j_gene: TRBJ2-7
v_gene: TRBV5-1
CDR3aa: CASSSEDRPYEQYF